The 20 T cell receptor beta chains below come from one sample, sequenced in a study of T cells in Graves' hyperthyroidism and ophthalmopathy. What was amplified from RNA transcripts were TCR beta CDR3 regions. First-round RT-PCR of the TCR CDR3 relied on the HTBI primer set. TCRdb reprocessed the multiplex PCR reads via MiXCR and lists one record per CDR3 protein. The sample carries 300,000 to 400,000 distinct CDR3 sequences, approximately 18% recorded once. The specimen sequenced was blood. The receptors stem from a woman in her 50s with Graves' hyperthyroidism.

This clonotype was detected ten times or more. The V call is TRBV5-1, the J call TRBJ2-7; no reliable D call. Germline CDR1 SGHRS, CDR2 YFSETQ. The CDR3 is 13 residues long. Deletions cut 0 bases from V and 6 bases from J, with 10 bases between. The DNA of the CDR3 is TGCGCCAGCAGCTTGGTGGGCCTCTTCGAGCAGTACTTC. Its translation is CASSLVGLFEQYF.

The chain carries TRBV7-9 and TRBJ2-7; 9 positions agree with TRBD1. This CDR3 region has 15 residues. Germline CDR1 reads SEHNR; CDR2 reads FQNEAQ (reference sequence). V was clipped by 5 bases and J by 5 bases; unmatched bases: 10. This CDR3 is CASSRGYRGRHEQYF. The DNA of the CDR3 is TGTGCCAGCAGCCGAGGCTACAGGGGGCGCCACGAGCAGTACTTC.

In its sample, this clonotype was seen a few times. This chain links TRBV9 with TRBJ2-2; D not resolved. This CDR3 spans 17 amino acids. Germline V gene data show CDR1 as SGDLS and CDR2 as YYNGEE. The ends were cut back, 0 bases at V and 0 bases at J, with 12 bases in the middle. CDR3 nucleotide sequence: TGTGCCAGCAGCGTAGAGGGCAGTTTACCGAACACCGGGGAGCTGTTTTTT. It encodes CASSVEGSLPNTGELFF. Drawing the rest from reference TRBV9 and TRBJ2-2, the complete variable domain is DSGVTQTPKHLITATGQRVTLRCSPRSGDLSVYWYQQSLDQGLQFLIQYYNGEERAKGNILERFSAQQFPDLHSELNLSSLELGDSALYFCASSVEGSLPNTGELFFGEGSRLTVL.

This clonotype was observed many times. The chain carries TRBV28 and TRBJ2-1; 8 bases line up with TRBD2. CDR1 MDHEN and CDR2 SYDVKM come from the germline V gene. The CDR3 has 16 residues. V shed 5 bases, J shed 7 bases, and the junction held 13 bases outside the gene matches. The CDR3 DNA is TGTGCCAGCAGTCGTATAAGCGGGAGTATTGGGAATGAGCAGTTCTTC. Amino acid sequence: CASSRISGSIGNEQFF.

This clonotype was found a few times. V and J are TRBV18 and TRBJ2-3; TRBD2 might be the D (5 bases). Germline CDR1 KGHSH, CDR2 LQKENI. This CDR3 has 17 residues. Trimming pared 3 bases from V and 4 bases from J, leaving 20 bases between. Written as DNA, the CDR3 is TGTGCCAGCTCACCCTATACCACGCCTAGCAGTGCAGATACGCAGTATTTT. Amino acid sequence: CASSPYTTPSSADTQYF. Based on the CDR3 plus reference TRBV18 and TRBJ2-3, the full variable domain is NAGVMQNPRHLVRRRGQEARLRCSPMKGHSHVYWYRQLPEEGLKFMVYLQKENIIDESGMPKERFSAEFPKEGPSILRIQQVVRGDSAAYFCASSPYTTPSSADTQYFGPGTRLTVL.

This clonotype was counted at least ten times. The J gene is TRBJ1-1, the V gene TRBV5-1; TRBD1 agrees at 7 bases. J was trimmed by 4 bases and V by 4 bases; bases with no gene match: 4. Germline V lookup: CDR1 SGHRS, CDR2 YFSETQ. The CDR3 loop spans 13 amino acids. The CDR3 here is CASSNPGGTEAFF. The CDR3 DNA is TGCGCCAGCAGCAACCCAGGGGGCACTGAAGCTTTCTTT.

A remark on this clonotype: A much larger clone lies one base from this, so it may be a read error. This CDR3 is CAWSGIQTEAFF. The CDR3 region has the DNA TGTGCCTGGAGTGGTATACAAACTGAAGCTTTCTTT. The V and J genes are TRBV30 and TRBJ1-1; no reliable D call. Trimming cost V 1 base and J 5 bases, with 8 bases left between them. The CDR3 covers 12 residues. Germline loops: CDR1 GTSNPN, CDR2 SVGIG (reference sequence).

This clonotype was detected many times. The chain carries TRBV27 and TRBJ1-4; D is possibly TRBD1 (5 bases). Deletions cut 6 bases from V and 7 bases from J, with 18 bases between. The CDR3 spans 15 residues. Looked up from germline, CDR1 is MNHEY and CDR2 is SMNVEV (reference sequence). In nucleotides, the CDR3 is TGTGCCAGCAGCCCTGAACCACTTAGGGGTGAAAAACTGTTTTTT. Residues: CASSPEPLRGEKLFF. Complete variable domain (other parts from reference TRBV27 and TRBJ1-4): EAQVTQNPRYLITVTGKKLTVTCSQNMNHEYMSWYRQDPGLGLRQIYYSMNVEVTDKGDVPEGYKVSRKEKRNFPLILESPSPNQTSLYFCASSPEPLRGEKLFFGSGTQLSVL.

This rearrangement joins TRBV20-1 to TRBJ2-7; TRBD2 aligns across 14 bases. Germline CDR1 DFQATT, CDR2 SNEGSKA (reference sequence). CDR3 size: 19 residues. The V and J ends lost 6 bases and 4 bases, in that order; junction bases with no gene match: 20. Here the CDR3 reads CSAEWTGTSGSFGSYEQYF. CDR3 nucleotides: TGCAGTGCCGAGTGGACCGGGACTAGCGGGAGTTTTGGATCTTACGAGCAGTACTTC.

The rearrangement joins TRBV6-1 to TRBJ1-2, with D tentatively TRBD1 (6 bases). With 7 bases removed from V and 5 bases from J, the gap between germline ends came to 14 bases. Germline V CDR1 and CDR2: MNHNS, SASEGT. The CDR3 is 13 amino acids. CDR3 in amino acids: CASKLTGDYGYTF. The DNA for the CDR3 is TGTGCCAGCAAATTGACAGGTGATTATGGCTACACCTTC.

This clonotype occurred many times. The V gene is TRBV18, the J gene TRBJ2-5, with a possible D match to TRBD1 (5 bases). The V gene lost 3 bases and the J gene lost 3 bases, with 14 bases spanning the gap. The germline V gene encodes CDR1 KGHSH and CDR2 LQKENI. This CDR3 contains 15 residues. The CDR3 sequence: CASSPPPTEEETQYF. In DNA, the CDR3 is TGTGCCAGCTCACCTCCTCCGACAGAAGAAGAGACCCAGTACTTC.

The gene calls are TRBV5-8 and TRBJ2-4, with unresolved D. The DNA matches TRBJ2-1 better at its end, which makes the J call doubtful. This CDR3 has 13 residues. Germline V gene sequence: CDR1 SGHTS, CDR2 YDEGEE. The CDR3 DNA sequence: TGTGCCAGCAGCTACCTCCGCAAGAGTGATCAGTTCTTC. Protein sequence: CASSYLRKSDQFF.

This clonotype was seen a few times. The V call is TRBV6-5, the J call TRBJ2-1; 8 bases are shared with TRBD2. With V trimmed by 2 bases and J by 4 bases, 4 bases remained unmatched. Germline lookup yields CDR1 MNHEY and CDR2 SVGAGI. The length of the CDR3 is 15 residues. The CDR3 is CASSYRRGGYNEQFF. CDR3 coding DNA: TGTGCCAGCAGTTACCGCCGGGGGGGTTACAATGAGCAGTTCTTC.

This chain connects TRBV20-1 to TRBJ2-6, with D possibly being TRBD1 (6 bases). This CDR3 is built from 18 residues. In germline, CDR1 is DFQATT, CDR2 SNEGSKA (reference sequence). V lost 6 bases to trimming and J lost 0 bases, with 21 bases between them. CDR3 sequence: CSASPGNRVISGANVLTF. In DNA form, the CDR3 reads TGCAGTGCATCCCCGGGGAACAGGGTAATCTCTGGGGCCAACGTCCTGACTTTC.

This clonotype has a count of ten or more. The chain recombines TRBV5-1 with TRBJ2-1; a weak D match, TRBD2 (6 bases). The CDR3 spans 15 residues. The V end lost 4 bases, the J end lost 0 bases, and 11 bases lay between the germline ends. CDR1 and CDR2 (germline): SGHRS, YFSETQ. The CDR3 DNA sequence: TGCGCCAGCAGCACGGACGGGAGCTCCTACAATGAGCAGTTCTTC. Translated: CASSTDGSSYNEQFF.

Concerning this clonotype itself: This clone may be a read error of a much larger clone one base away. V usage is TRBV6-1 and J usage is TRBJ2-7, with TRBD1 identical over 9 bases. Losses at the gene ends were 5 bases for V and 6 bases for J; bases not matched to a gene: 5. Germline assignment: CDR1 MNHNS and CDR2 SASEGT. The CDR3 has 13 amino acids. The CDR3 bases are TGTGCCAGCAGTAGGACAGGGGTCTCCGAGCAGTACGTC. It encodes CASSRTGVSEQYV.

There are a few counts of this clonotype. V gene TRBV7-9 combines with J gene TRBJ1-2; D is ambiguous. CDR1 SEHNR and CDR2 FQNEAQ come from the germline V gene (reference sequence). CDR3 length: 16 residues. V lost 0 bases and J lost 4, with 15 bases in between. CDR3 bases: TGTGCCAGCAGCTTAGCAGGAGCTAGGAAGACCTATGGCTACACCTTC. It codes for CASSLAGARKTYGYTF.

This clonotype was found many times. The V and J genes are TRBV28 and TRBJ2-6; 10 bases match TRBD1. Germline V lookup: CDR1 MDHEN, CDR2 SYDVKM. V trimming: 5 bases; J trimming: 3 bases; junction bases outside the gene matches: 7. The CDR3 loop spans 17 amino acids. The CDR3 DNA is TGTGCCAGCAGTGCTGCCGGGACAGGGGTTGGGGCCAACGTCCTGACTTTC. Amino acids: CASSAAGTGVGANVLTF.

This clonotype was picked up a small number of times. The chain recombines TRBV5-8 with TRBJ1-1, with 8 bases identical to TRBD1. CDR1 and CDR2 (germline): SGHTS, YDEGEE. The CDR3 is made up of 14 amino acids. Losses at the gene ends were 6 bases for V and 2 bases for J; bases not matched to a gene: 6. Written as DNA, the CDR3 is TGTGCCAGCAAACTATCAGGGGGCAACACTGAAGCTTTCTTT. Its protein product is CASKLSGGNTEAFF.

This clonotype turned up a few times. This chain connects TRBV5-5 to TRBJ1-5; D call uncertain. The CDR3 covers 15 residues. Germline CDR1 SGHKS, CDR2 YYEKEE (reference sequence). The V gene lost 2 bases and the J gene lost 1 base, with 10 bases spanning the gap. This CDR3 reads CASSFLGSSNQPQHF. The DNA of the CDR3 is TGTGCCAGCAGCTTTCTGGGGTCGAGCAATCAGCCCCAGCATTTT.